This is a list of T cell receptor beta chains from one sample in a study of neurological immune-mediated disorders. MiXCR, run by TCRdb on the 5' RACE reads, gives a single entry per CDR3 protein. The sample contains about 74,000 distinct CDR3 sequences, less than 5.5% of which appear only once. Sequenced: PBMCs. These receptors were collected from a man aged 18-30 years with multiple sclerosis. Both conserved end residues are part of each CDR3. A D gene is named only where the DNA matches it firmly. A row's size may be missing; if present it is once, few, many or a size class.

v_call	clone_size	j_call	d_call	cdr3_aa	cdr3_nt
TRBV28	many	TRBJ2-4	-	CASSNRQFGSIGRAKNIQYF	TGTGCCAGCAGCAACCGACAGTTCGGCTCAATCGGACGGGCCAAAAACATTCAGTACTTC
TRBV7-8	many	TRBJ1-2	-	CASSLGGIGDDYGYTF	TGTGCCAGCAGCTTAGGGGGCATAGGGGACGACTATGGCTACACCTTC
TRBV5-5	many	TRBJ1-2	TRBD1	CASSLAGQPTGYTF	TGTGCCAGCAGCTTGGCGGGACAGCCGACTGGCTACACCTTC
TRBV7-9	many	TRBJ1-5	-	CASSPAGGTQPQHF	TGTGCCAGCAGCCCGGCGGGGGGCACGCAGCCCCAGCATTTT
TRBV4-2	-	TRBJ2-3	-	CASSQVPPYF	TGTGCCAGCAGCCAAGTCCCCCCGTATTTT
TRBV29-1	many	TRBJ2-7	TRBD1	CSVAGTGIYEQYF	TGCAGCGTTGCCGGGACAGGGATTTACGAGCAGTACTTC
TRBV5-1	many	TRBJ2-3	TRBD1	CASSFTGASTDTQYF	TGCGCCAGCAGCTTCACAGGGGCTAGCACAGATACGCAGTATTTT
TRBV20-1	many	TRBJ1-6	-	CSARDPGPRIHF	TGCAGTGCTAGAGATCCGGGGCCGCGGATCCACTTT
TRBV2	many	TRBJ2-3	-	CASSEAGPDTQYF	TGTGCCAGCAGTGAAGCGGGCCCAGATACGCAGTATTTT
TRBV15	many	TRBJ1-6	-	CATRLDRSSSPLHF	TGTGCCACGAGACTGGACAGATCCTCTTCACCCCTCCACTTT
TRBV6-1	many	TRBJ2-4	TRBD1	CASSERRTGDIQYF	TGTGCCAGCAGTGAAAGGCGGACAGGGGACATTCAGTACTTC
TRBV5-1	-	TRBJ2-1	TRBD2	CASSLATTSGDEQFF	TGCGCCAGCAGCTTGGCCACGACTAGCGGGGATGAGCAGTTCTTC
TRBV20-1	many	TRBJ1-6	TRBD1	CSATSTGASYNSPLHF	TGCAGTGCTACGTCGACAGGGGCTTCCTATAATTCACCCCTCCACTTT
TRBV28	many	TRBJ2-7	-	CASSLSGSDSPYEQYF	TGTGCCAGCAGTTTATCGGGTAGCGACTCACCGTACGAGCAGTACTTC
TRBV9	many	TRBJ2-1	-	CASSTSLSYNEQFF	TGTGCCAGCAGTACTTCCCTTTCCTACAATGAGCAGTTCTTC
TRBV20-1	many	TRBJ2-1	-	CSANEGVYEQFF	TGCAGTGCTAACGAAGGGGTCTATGAGCAGTTCTTC
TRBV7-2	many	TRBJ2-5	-	CAVSGAQETQYF	TGTGCAGTAAGCGGAGCTCAAGAGACCCAGTACTTC
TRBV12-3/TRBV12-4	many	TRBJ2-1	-	CASSFANDEQFF	TGTGCCAGCAGTTTCGCAAATGACGAGCAGTTCTTC
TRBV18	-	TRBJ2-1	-	CASSPPQGGSYNEQFF	TGTGCCAGCTCACCCCCACAGGGCGGATCTTACAATGAGCAGTTCTTC
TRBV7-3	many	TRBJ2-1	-	CASSPDLSSYNEQFF	TGTGCCAGCAGCCCCGACCTGAGCTCCTACAATGAGCAGTTCTTC
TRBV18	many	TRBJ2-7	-	CASSPPGALGYEQYF	TGTGCCAGCTCACCCCCGGGGGCACTAGGCTACGAGCAGTACTTC
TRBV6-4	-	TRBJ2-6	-	CASSDGGISGANVLTF	TGTGCCAGCAGTGACGGAGGGATTTCTGGGGCCAACGTCCTGACTTTC
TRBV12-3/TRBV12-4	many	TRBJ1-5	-	CASSPPGGGNQPQHF	TGTGCCAGCAGCCCACCGGGGGGGGGCAATCAGCCCCAGCATTTT
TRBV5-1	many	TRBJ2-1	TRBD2	CASSATTSGMNEQFF	TGCGCCAGCAGCGCTACGACTAGCGGGATGAATGAGCAGTTCTTC